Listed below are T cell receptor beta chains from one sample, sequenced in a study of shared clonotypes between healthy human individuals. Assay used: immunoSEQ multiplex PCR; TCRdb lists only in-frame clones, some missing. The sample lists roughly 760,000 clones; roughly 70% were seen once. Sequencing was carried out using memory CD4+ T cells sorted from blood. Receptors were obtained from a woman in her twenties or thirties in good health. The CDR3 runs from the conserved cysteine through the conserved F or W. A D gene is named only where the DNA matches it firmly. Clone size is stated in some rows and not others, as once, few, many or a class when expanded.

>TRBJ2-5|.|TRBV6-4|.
CASVPSPFQETQYF
TGTGCCAGCGTCCCTAGCCCCTTCCAAGAGACCCAGTACTTC
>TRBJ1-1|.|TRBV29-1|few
CSAQDSRNTEAFF
TGCAGCGCCCAGGACAGCAGGAACACTGAAGCTTTCTTT
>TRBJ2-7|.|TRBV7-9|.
CASEVSGSYEQYF
TGTGCCAGCGAAGTGAGCGGCTCCTACGAGCAGTACTTC
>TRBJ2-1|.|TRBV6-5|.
CASSDRTSRHEQFF
TGTGCCAGCAGTGACAGGACTAGTCGCCATGAGCAGTTCTTC
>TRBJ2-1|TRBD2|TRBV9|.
CASSVRGLQPAYNEQFF
TGTGCCAGCAGCGTAAGGGGACTACAACCTGCCTACAATGAGCAGTTCTTC
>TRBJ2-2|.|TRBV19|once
CATTPRLANTGELFF
TGTGCCACCACCCCCCGGCTAGCAAACACCGGGGAGCTGTTTTTT
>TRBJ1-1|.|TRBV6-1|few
CASRPGLWSTEAFF
TGTGCCAGCAGGCCGGGCCTTTGGAGCACTGAAGCTTTCTTT
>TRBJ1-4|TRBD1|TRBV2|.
CASSDGQANEKLFF
TGTGCCAGCAGTGACGGACAGGCTAATGAAAAACTGTTTTTT
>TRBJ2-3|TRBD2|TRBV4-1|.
CASSLLAGGRGGTDTQYF
TGCGCCAGCAGCCTACTAGCGGGAGGGCGAGGGGGCACAGATACGCAGTATTTT
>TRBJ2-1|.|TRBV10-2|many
CASTYALSYNEQFF
TGCGCCAGCACCTACGCCCTATCCTACAATGAGCAGTTCTTC
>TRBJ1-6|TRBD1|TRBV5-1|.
CASSLLEQGENSPLHF
TGCGCCAGCAGTCTATTGGAGCAGGGGGAGAATTCACCCCTCCACTTT
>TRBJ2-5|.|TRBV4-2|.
CASSQGTSREPEETQYF
TGTGCCAGCAGCCAAGGGACCTCCCGGGAGCCTGAAGAGACCCAGTACTTC
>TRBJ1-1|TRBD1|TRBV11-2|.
CASSIQGDTEAFF
TGTGCCAGCAGCATACAGGGGGATACTGAAGCTTTCTTT
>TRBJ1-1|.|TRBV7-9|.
CALDQRPMNTEAFF
TGTGCTCTGGACCAGCGACCAATGAACACTGAAGCTTTCTTT
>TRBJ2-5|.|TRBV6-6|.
CASSRGQETQYF
TGTGCCAGCTCTCGCGGCCAAGAGACCCAGTACTTC
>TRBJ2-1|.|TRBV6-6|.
CASRLVNEQFF
TGTGCCAGCAGACTAGTAAATGAGCAGTTCTTC
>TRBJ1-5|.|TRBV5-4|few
CASSLDGGRSNQPQHF
TGTGCCAGCAGCTTGGACGGGGGAAGAAGCAATCAGCCCCAGCATTTT
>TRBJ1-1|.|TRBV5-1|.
CASSLATLNTEAFF
TGCGCCAGCAGCTTGGCTACCTTGAACACTGAAGCTTTCTTT
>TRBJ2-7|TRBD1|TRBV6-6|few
CASVGGDRGSYEQYF
TGTGCCAGCGTGGGGGGGGACAGGGGTTCTTACGAGCAGTACTTC
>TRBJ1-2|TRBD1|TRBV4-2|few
CASSHLGTGINYGYTF
TGTGCCAGCAGCCACCTCGGGACAGGAATTAACTATGGCTACACCTTC
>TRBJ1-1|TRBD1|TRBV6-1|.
CASIDLQGARTEAFF
TGTGCCAGCATCGATCTACAGGGGGCGCGCACTGAAGCTTTCTTT
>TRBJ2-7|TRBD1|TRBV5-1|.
CASTFTIPGQGSYEQYF
TGCGCCAGCACCTTTACCATTCCGGGACAGGGGTCCTACGAGCAGTACTTC
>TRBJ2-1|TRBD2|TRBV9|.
CASSVDGSGYYNEQFF
TGTGCCAGCAGCGTAGATGGTAGCGGGTACTACAATGAGCAGTTCTTC
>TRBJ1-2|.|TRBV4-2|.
CASSQELGPWGYTF
TGTGCCAGCAGCCAAGAGTTGGGCCCCTGGGGCTACACCTTC
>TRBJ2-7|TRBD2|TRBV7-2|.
CASSLEGLAYEQYF
TGTGCCAGCAGCTTGGAGGGACTAGCCTACGAGCAGTACTTC
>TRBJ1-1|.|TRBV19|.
CASTGEVNTEAFF
TGTGCCAGTACCGGGGAGGTGAACACTGAAGCTTTCTTT
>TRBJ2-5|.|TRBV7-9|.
CASSPRQGGINLQETQYF
TGTGCCAGCAGCCCACGGCAGGGGGGGATTAACTTACAAGAGACCCAGTACTTC
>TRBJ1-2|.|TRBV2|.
CASSMSLESWGYYGYTF
TGTGCCAGCAGTATGTCTTTGGAAAGCTGGGGCTACTATGGCTACACCTTC
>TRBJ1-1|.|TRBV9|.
CASSRRGGDRNTEAFF
TGTGCCAGCAGCCGAAGGGGTGGGGACCGGAACACTGAAGCTTTCTTT
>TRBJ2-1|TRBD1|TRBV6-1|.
CASRAGTGAYNEQFF
TGTGCCAGCAGGGCCGGGACAGGGGCCTACAATGAGCAGTTCTTC
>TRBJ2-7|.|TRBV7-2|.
CASSPGTFEQYF
TGTGCCAGCAGCCCCGGGACTTTTGAGCAGTACTTC
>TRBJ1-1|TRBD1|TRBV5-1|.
CASSLGTGRRTEAFF
TGCGCCAGCAGCCTAGGGACAGGTAGGCGCACTGAAGCTTTCTTT
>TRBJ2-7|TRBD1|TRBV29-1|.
CSVEDGKGATYEQYF
TGCAGCGTTGAAGATGGGAAGGGGGCCACCTACGAGCAGTACTTC
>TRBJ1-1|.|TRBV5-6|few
CASSLSPGDGMNTEAFF
TGTGCCAGCAGCTTGTCTCCCGGGGACGGAATGAACACTGAAGCTTTCTTT
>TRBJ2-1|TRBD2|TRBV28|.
CASSSLAGVNEQFF
TGTGCCAGCAGTTCACTAGCGGGAGTCAATGAGCAGTTCTTC
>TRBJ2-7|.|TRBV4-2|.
CASSLYFLEGSPYEQYF
TGTGCCAGCAGCTTGTATTTTTTAGAGGGAAGTCCCTACGAGCAGTACTTC
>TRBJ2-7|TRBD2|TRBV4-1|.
CASSQERRLAGYEQYF
TGCGCCAGCAGCCAAGAACGGCGACTAGCGGGGTACGAGCAGTACTTC
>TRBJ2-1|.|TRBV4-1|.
CASSYDGGSYNEQFF
TGCGCCAGCAGCTACGACGGGGGCTCCTACAATGAGCAGTTCTTC
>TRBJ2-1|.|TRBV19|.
CASSIRYEQFF
TGTGCCAGTAGTATTAGGTATGAGCAGTTCTTC
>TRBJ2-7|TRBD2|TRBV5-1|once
CASSSQAGGPYEQYF
TGCGCCAGCAGCTCACAAGCGGGAGGGCCCTACGAGCAGTACTTC
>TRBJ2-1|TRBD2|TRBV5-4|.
CASSLASGSRDEQFF
TGTGCCAGCAGCTTGGCTAGCGGGAGCAGGGATGAGCAGTTCTTC
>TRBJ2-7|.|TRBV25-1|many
CASSRQSYEQYF
TGTGCCAGCAGTCGACAGAGTTACGAGCAGTACTTC
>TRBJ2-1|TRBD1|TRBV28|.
CASFDRVGGQFF
TGTGCCAGCTTTGACAGGGTCGGTGGGCAGTTCTTC
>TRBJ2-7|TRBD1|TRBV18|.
CASSPPGQGRNEQYF
TGTGCCAGCTCACCACCGGGACAGGGAAGGAACGAGCAGTACTTC
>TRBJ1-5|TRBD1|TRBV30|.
CACAGTGGQPQHF
TGTGCCTGCGCAGGGACAGGGGGTCAGCCCCAGCATTTT
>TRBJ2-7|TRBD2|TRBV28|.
CASRTGTSGREQYF
TGTGCCAGTCGCACCGGGACTAGCGGGAGGGAGCAGTACTTC
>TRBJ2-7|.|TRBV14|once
CASSQARAFRREQYF
TGTGCCAGCAGCCAAGCGAGGGCCTTCCGTCGCGAGCAGTACTTC
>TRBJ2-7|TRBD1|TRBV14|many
CASSQIQGAYEQYF
TGTGCCAGCAGCCAGATACAGGGGGCGTACGAGCAGTACTTC
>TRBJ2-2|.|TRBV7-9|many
CASSPGYAGELFF
TGTGCCAGCAGCCCCGGGTACGCCGGGGAGCTGTTTTTT
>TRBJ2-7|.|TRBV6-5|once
CASGRDSRPGEQYF
TGTGCCAGCGGGCGGGACTCACGCCCTGGCGAGCAGTACTTC
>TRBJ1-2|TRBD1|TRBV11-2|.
CASSSNRGNNYGYTF
TGTGCCAGCAGCTCCAACAGGGGGAATAACTATGGCTACACCTTC
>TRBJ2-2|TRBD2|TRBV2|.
CASGGGRAYGGELFF
TGTGCCAGCGGTGGTGGGAGGGCTTATGGCGGGGAGCTGTTTTTT
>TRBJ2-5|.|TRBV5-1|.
CASSWDLQETQYF
TGCGCCAGCAGCTGGGACCTACAAGAGACCCAGTACTTC
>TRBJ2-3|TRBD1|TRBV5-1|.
CASSIGQGTDTQYF
TGCGCCAGCAGCATAGGACAGGGCACAGATACGCAGTATTTT
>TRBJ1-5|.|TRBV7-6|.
CASSSRGGLGRPQHF
TGTGCCAGCAGCTCCCGCGGAGGCCTAGGTCGGCCCCAGCATTTT